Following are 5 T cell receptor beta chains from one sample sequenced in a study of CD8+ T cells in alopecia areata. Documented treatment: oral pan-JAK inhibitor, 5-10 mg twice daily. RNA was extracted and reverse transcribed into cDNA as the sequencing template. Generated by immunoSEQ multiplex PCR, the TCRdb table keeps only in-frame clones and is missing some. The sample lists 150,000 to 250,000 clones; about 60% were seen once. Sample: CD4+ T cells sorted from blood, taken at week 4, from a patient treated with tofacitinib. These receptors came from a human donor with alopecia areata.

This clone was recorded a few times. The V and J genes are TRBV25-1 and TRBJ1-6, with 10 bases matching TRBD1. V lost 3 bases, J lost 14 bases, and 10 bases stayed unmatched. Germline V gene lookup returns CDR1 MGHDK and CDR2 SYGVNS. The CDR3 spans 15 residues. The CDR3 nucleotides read TGTGCCAGCAGTGAGTCGGGACAGGGGTTTCTTTCCCTCCACTTT. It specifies CASSESGQGFLSLHF. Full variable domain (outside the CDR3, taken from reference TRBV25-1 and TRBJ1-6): EADIYQTPRYLVIGTGKKITLECSQTMGHDKMYWYQQDPGMELHLIHYSYGVNSTEKGDLSSESTVSRIRTEHFPLTLESARPSHTSQYLCASSESGQGFLSLHFGNGTRLTVT.

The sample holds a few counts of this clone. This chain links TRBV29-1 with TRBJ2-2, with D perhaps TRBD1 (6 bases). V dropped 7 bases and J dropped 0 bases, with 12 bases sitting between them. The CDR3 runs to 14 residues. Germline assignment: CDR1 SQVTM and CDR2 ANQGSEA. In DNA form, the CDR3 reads TGCAGCGCTGGACAGTTCGCGAACACCGGGGAGCTGTTTTTT. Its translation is CSAGQFANTGELFF.

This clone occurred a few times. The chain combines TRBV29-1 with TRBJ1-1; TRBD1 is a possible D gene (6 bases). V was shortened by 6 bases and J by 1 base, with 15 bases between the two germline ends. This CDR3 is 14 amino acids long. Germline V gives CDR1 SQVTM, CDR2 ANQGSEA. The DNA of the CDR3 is TGCAGCGTCAAACCCAGGGGCAGGAACACTGAAGCTTTCTTT. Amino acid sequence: CSVKPRGRNTEAFF. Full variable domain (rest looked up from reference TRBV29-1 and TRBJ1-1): SAVISQKPSRDICQRGTSLTIQCQVDSQVTMMFWYRQQPGQSLTLIATANQGSEATYESGFVIDKFPISRPNLTFSTLTVSNMSPEDSSIYLCSVKPRGRNTEAFFGQGTRLTVV.

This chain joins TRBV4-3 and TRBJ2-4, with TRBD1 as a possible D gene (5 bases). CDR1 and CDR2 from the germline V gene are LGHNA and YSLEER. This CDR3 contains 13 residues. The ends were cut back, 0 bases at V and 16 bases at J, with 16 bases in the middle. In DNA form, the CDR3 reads TGCGCCAGCAGCCAAGAGCCCCAGGGCCTCCGATACTTC. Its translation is CASSQEPQGLRYF.

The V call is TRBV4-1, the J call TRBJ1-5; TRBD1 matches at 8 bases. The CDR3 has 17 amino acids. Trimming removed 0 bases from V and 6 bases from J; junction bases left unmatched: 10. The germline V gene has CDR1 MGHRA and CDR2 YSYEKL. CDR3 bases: TGCGCCAGCAGCCAAGACTACCGACAGGGGATTGGTCAGCCCCAGCATTTT. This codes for CASSQDYRQGIGQPQHF.